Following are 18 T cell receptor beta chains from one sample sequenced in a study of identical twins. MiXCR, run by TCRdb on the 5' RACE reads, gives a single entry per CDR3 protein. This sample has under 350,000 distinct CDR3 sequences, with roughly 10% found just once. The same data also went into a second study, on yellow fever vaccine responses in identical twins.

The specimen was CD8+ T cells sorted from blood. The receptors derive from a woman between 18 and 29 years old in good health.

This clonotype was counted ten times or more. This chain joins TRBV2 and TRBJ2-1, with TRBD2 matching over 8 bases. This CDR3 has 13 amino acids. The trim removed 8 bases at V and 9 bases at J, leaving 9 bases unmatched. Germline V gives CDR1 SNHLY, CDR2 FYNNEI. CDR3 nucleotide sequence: TGTGCCAGCGTACAGACTAGCGCCTTTGAGCAGTTCTTC. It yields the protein CASVQTSAFEQFF.

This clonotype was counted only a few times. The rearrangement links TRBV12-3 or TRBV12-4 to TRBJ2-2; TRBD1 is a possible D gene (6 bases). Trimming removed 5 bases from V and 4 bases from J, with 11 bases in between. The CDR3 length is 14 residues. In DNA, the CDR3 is TGTGCCAGCAGTCCAGGGGCACTCACCGGGGAGCTGTTTTTT. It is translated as CASSPGALTGELFF.

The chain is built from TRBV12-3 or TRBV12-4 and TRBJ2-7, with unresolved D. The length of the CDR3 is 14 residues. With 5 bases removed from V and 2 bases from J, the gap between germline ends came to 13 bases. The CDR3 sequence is CASSASDGTYEQYF. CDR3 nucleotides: TGTGCCAGCAGTGCATCTGATGGTACCTACGAGCAGTACTTC.

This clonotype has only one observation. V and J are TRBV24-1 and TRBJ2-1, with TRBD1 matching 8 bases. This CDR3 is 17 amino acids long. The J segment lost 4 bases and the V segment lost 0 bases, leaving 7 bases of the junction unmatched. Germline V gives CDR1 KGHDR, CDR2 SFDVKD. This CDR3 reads CATSDLRQGPEYNEQFF. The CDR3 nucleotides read TGTGCCACCAGTGATTTGAGACAGGGGCCGGAATACAATGAGCAGTTCTTC.

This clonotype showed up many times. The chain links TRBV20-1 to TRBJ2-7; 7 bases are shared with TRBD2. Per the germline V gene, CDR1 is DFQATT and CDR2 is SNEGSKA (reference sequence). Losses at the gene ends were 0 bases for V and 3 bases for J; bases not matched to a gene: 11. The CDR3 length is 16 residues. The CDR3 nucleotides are TGCAGTGCTAGAGATTTTGCGGGGGTAATAGTCTACGAGCAGTACTTC. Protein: CSARDFAGVIVYEQYF.

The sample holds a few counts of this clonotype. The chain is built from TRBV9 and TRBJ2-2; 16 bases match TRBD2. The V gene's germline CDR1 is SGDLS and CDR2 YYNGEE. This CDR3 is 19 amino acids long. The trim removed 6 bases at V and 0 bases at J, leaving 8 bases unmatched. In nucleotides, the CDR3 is TGTGCCAGCACGGGACTAGCGGGAGGGCCTTCCCCGAACACCGGGGAGCTGTTTTTT. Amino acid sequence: CASTGLAGGPSPNTGELFF.

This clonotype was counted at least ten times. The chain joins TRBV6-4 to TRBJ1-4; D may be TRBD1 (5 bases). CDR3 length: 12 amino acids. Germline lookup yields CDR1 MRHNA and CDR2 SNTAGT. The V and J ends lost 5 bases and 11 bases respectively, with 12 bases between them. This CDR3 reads CASSPGRDKLFF. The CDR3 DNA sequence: TGTGCCAGCAGTCCAGGACGGGACAAACTGTTTTTT.

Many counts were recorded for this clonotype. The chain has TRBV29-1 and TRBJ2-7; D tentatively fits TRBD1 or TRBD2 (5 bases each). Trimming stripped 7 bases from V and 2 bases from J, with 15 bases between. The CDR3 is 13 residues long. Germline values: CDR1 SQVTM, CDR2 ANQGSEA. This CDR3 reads CSGGYSGAYEQYF. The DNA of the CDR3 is TGCAGCGGGGGGTATTCAGGAGCCTACGAGCAGTACTTC.

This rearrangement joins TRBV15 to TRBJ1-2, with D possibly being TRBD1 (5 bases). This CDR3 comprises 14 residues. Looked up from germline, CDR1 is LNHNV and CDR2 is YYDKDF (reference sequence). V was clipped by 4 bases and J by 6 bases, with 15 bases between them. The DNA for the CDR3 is TGTGCCACCAGCAACCTGGGGGGGGTTGATGGCTACACCTTC. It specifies CATSNLGGVDGYTF.

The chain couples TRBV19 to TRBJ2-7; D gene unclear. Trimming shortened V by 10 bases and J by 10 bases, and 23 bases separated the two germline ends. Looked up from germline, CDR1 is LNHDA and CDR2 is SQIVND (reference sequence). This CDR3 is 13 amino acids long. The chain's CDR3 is CATLRMRQREQYF. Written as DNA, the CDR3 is TGTGCCACCCTCAGGATGAGACAAAGGGAACAGTACTTC.

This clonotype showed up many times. For the CDR3, the DNA is TGTGCCACCAGCAGAGAGGGGACAGGATACGAGCAGTACTTC. Translation: CATSREGTGYEQYF. This sequence joins TRBV15 and TRBJ2-7, with 8 bases aligning to TRBD1. The germline V gene encodes CDR1 LNHNV and CDR2 YYDKDF (reference sequence). The junction had 2 bases not matched to a gene; V was cut back by 0 bases and J by 4 bases. The CDR3 runs 14 residues.

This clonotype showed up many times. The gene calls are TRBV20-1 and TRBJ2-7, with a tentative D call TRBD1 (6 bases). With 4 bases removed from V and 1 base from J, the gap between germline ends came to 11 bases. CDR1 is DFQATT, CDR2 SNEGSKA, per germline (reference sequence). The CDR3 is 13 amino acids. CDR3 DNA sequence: TGCAGTGCTACAGTTGACAGGTCCTACGAGCAGTACTTC. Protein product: CSATVDRSYEQYF.

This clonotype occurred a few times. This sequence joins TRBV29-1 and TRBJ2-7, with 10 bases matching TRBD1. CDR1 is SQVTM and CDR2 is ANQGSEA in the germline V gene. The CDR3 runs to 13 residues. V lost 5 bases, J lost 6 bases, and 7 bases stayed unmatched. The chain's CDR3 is CSVPTGTGVEQYF. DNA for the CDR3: TGCAGCGTTCCAACCGGGACAGGGGTCGAGCAGTACTTC.

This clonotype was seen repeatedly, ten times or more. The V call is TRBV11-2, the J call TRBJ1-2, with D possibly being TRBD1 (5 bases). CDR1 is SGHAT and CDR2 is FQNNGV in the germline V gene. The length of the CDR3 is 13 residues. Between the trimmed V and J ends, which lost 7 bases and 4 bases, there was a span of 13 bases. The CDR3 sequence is CASTLLGGYGYTF. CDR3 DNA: TGTGCCAGCACCCTCTTGGGGGGCTATGGCTACACCTTC.

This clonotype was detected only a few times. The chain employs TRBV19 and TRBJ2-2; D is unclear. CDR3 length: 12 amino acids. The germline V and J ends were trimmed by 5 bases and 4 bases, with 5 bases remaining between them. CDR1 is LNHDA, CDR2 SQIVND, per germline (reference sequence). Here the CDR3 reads CASSPPTGELFF. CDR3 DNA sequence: TGTGCCAGTAGTCCGCCCACCGGGGAGCTGTTTTTT.

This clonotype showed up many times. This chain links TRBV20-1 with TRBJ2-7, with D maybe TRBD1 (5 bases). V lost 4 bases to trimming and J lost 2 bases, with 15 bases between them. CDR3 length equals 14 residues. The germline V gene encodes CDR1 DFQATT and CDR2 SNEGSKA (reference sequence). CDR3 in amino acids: CSATPPRAAYEQYF. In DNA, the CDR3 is TGCAGTGCTACCCCCCCCAGGGCCGCCTACGAGCAGTACTTC.

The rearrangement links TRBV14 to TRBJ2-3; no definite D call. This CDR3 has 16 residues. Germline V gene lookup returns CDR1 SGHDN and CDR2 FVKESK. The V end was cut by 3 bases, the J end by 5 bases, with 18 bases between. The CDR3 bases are TGTGCCAGCAGCCATCTCGGCACTCAAATTGGAGATACGCAGTATTTT. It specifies CASSHLGTQIGDTQYF.

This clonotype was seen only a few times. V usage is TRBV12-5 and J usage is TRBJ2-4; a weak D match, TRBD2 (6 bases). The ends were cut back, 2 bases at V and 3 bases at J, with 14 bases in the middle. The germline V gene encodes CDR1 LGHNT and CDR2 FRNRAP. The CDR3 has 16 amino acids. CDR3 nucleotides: TGTGCTAGTGGTTTGAGGCGGGGTTGGGTCAAAAACATTCAGTACTTC. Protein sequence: CASGLRRGWVKNIQYF.